These 10 T cell receptor beta chains came from one sample sequenced in a study of T-cell memory formation after mild COVID-19. MiXCR, run by TCRdb on the 5' RACE reads, gives a single entry per CDR3 protein. The data show roughly 190,000 distinct CDR3 sequences, approximately 20% seen once. Specimen: PBMCs or a T cell subset sorted from them (not recorded which). These TCRs come from an adult woman who had mild COVID-19 (a few samples of this study predate the infection). Cell type and time point are not known.

Comments on this clonotype: The germline gene is not matched at one end of the junction; a read error may be the cause. The chain combines TRBV7-8 with TRBJ2-7; 9 bases align to TRBD1. Germline CDR1 reads SGHVS; CDR2 reads FQNEAQ. The CDR3 runs 13 residues. The CDR3 DNA reads TGTGCCAGCAGCTTATCCGGGGACAGGGAGCCGATCTTC. Amino acids: CASSLSGDREPIF. The variable domain in full, with the rest retrieved from reference TRBV7-8 and TRBJ2-7, is GAGVSQSPRYKVAKRGQDVALRCDPISGHVSLFWYQQALGQGPEFLTYFQNEAQLDKSGLPSDRFFAERPEGSVSTLKIQRTQQEDSAVYLCASSLSGDREPIFGPGTRLTVT.

The chain uses TRBV12-3 or TRBV12-4 and TRBJ1-1; no reliable D call. This CDR3 has 14 amino acids. V was pared by 2 bases and J by 8 bases, with 15 bases between. The CDR3 DNA reads as TGTGCCAGCAGTTTAACTCTTGCCCGGGGAGAAGCTTTCTTT. Its protein is CASSLTLARGEAFF.

In this sample, this clonotype turned up a few times. The chain is built from TRBV7-6 and TRBJ2-2; unclear D gene. Germline CDR1 is SGHVS and CDR2 is FNYEAQ. CDR3 size: 14 residues. The ends were cut back, 0 bases at V and 4 bases at J, with 6 bases in the middle. CDR3 region: CASSLAPLTGELFF. For the CDR3, the DNA is TGTGCCAGCAGCTTAGCCCCACTCACCGGGGAGCTGTTTTTT.

This clonotype was counted a few times. The V and J genes are TRBV6-5 and TRBJ2-2; D tentatively reads TRBD1 or TRBD2 (5 bases each). Germline V gives CDR1 MNHEY, CDR2 SVGAGI. This CDR3 comprises 15 residues. Trimming pared 3 bases from V and 7 bases from J, leaving 15 bases between. The DNA for the CDR3 is TGTGCCAGCAGTTATCGGGGCAGGCAGGGCGGGGAGCTGTTTTTT. Protein: CASSYRGRQGGELFF.

This sequence joins TRBV14 and TRBJ1-1, with no clear D. Per the germline V gene, CDR1 is SGHDN and CDR2 is FVKESK. The CDR3 totals 13 residues. V dropped 3 bases and J dropped 4 bases, with 9 bases sitting between them. The DNA for the CDR3 is TGTGCCAGCAGCCAGGCAGCTTTCACTGAAGCTTTCTTT. Encoded protein: CASSQAAFTEAFF.

V is TRBV24-1 and J is TRBJ2-2, with D hard to call. CDR3 size: 15 residues. The germline CDR1 and CDR2 sequences are KGHDR and SFDVKD. The V end was cut by 7 bases, the J end by 5 bases, with 16 bases between. The CDR3 spells CATSDLITRTGELFF. The CDR3 nucleotides read TGTGCCACCAGCGACCTCATAACCCGGACCGGGGAGCTGTTTTTT.

V gene TRBV24-1 combines with J gene TRBJ2-5, with a weak D call TRBD1 (5 bases). Germline CDR1 KGHDR, CDR2 SFDVKD. V gave up 0 bases and J gave up 2 bases, with 9 bases separating them. The CDR3 loop spans 15 amino acids. CDR3 DNA: TGTGCCACCAGTGATTTGGGAGCAGGGCAAGAGACCCAGTACTTC. This encodes CATSDLGAGQETQYF.

The gene calls are TRBV6-2 or TRBV6-3 and TRBJ2-7, with 9 bases matching TRBD1. The trim removed 6 bases at V and 6 bases at J, leaving 15 bases unmatched. Germline V gene sequence: CDR1 MNHEY, CDR2 SVGEGT. CDR3 length: 16 amino acids. Here the CDR3 reads CASSRHAGTGRLEQYF. In nucleotides, the CDR3 is TGTGCCAGCAGCCGCCATGCCGGGACAGGGAGGCTCGAGCAGTACTTC.

The V gene is TRBV7-6, the J gene TRBJ2-3; D is unresolved. Germline assignment: CDR1 SGHVS and CDR2 FNYEAQ. Trimming removed 1 base from V and 1 base from J, with 6 bases in between. CDR3 length: 14 residues. CDR3 residues: CASSLDPGTDTQYF. The CDR3 bases are TGTGCCAGCAGCTTAGATCCTGGCACAGATACGCAGTATTTT.

This rearrangement joins TRBV3-1 to TRBJ1-3, with D uncertain. V was clipped by 4 bases and J by 8 bases, with 9 bases between them. Per the germline V gene, CDR1 is LGHDT and CDR2 is YNNKEL (reference sequence). There are 12 residues in the CDR3. The chain's CDR3 is CASSPSQHTIYF. The CDR3 DNA sequence: TGTGCCAGCAGCCCTTCCCAGCACACCATATATTTT.